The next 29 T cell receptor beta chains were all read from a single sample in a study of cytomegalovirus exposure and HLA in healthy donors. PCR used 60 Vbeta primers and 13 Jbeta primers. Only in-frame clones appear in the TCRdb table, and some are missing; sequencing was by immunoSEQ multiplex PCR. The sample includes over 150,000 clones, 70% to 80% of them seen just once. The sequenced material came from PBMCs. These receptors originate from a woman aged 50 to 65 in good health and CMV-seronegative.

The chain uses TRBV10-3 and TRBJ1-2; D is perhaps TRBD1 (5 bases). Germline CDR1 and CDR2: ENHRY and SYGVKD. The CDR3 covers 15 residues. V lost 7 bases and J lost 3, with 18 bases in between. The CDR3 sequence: CAITRGGSGDYGYTF. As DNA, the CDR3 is TGTGCCATCACCCGAGGAGGGTCGGGGGACTATGGCTACACCTTC.

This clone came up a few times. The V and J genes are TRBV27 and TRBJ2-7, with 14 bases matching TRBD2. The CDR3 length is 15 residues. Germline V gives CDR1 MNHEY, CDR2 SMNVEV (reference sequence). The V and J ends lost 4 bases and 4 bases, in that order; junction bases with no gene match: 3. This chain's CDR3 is CASSSGTSGRYEQYF. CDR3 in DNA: TGTGCCAGCAGTTCCGGGACTAGCGGGAGATACGAGCAGTACTTC.

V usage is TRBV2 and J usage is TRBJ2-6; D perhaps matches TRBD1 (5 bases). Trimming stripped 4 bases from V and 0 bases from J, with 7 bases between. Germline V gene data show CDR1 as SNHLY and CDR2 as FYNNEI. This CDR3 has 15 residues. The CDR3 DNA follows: TGTGCCAGCAGTGGGGGCGACTCTGGGGCCAACGTCCTGACTTTC. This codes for CASSGGDSGANVLTF.

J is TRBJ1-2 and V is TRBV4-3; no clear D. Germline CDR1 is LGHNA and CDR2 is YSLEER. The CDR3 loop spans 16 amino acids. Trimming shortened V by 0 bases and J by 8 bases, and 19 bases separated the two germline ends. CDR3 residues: CASSQELDHAREGYTF. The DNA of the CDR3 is TGCGCCAGCAGCCAAGAACTAGACCACGCCCGGGAGGGCTACACCTTC.

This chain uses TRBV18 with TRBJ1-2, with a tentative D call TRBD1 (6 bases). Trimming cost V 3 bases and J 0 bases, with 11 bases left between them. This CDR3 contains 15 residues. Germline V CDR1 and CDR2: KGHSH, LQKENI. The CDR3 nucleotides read TGTGCCAGCTCACCCACGGACAGCCCTAACTATGGCTACACCTTC. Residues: CASSPTDSPNYGYTF.

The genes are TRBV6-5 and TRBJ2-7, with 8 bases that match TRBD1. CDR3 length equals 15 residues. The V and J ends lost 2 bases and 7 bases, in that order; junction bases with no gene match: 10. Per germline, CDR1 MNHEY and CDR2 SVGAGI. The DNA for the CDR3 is TGTGCCAGCAGTTACCAATCGAGGACAGGGCAAGAGCAGTACTTC. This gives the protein CASSYQSRTGQEQYF.

CDR3 in DNA: TGTGCCAGCAGCTTAAGACTAGCGGGGTCCTCCGATACGCAGTATTTT. It translates to CASSLRLAGSSDTQYF. The chain recombines TRBV5-6 with TRBJ2-3, with 11 bases lining up with TRBD2. Germline V gives CDR1 SGHDT, CDR2 YYEEEE. There are 16 residues in the CDR3. The V segment lost 2 bases and the J segment 6 bases; nucleotides outside the gene matches: 8. Based on the CDR3 plus reference TRBV5-6 and TRBJ2-3, the full variable domain is DAGVTQSPTHLIKTRGQQVTLRCSPKSGHDTVSWYQQALGQGPQFIFQYYEEEERQRGNFPDRFSGHQFPNYSSELNVNALLLGDSALYLCASSLRLAGSSDTQYFGPGTRLTVL.

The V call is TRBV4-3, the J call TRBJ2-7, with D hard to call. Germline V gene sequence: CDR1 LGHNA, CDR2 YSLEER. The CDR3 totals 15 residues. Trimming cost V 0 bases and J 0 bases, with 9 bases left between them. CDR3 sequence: CASSQDPRLSYEQYF. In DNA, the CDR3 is TGCGCCAGCAGCCAAGATCCCAGGCTCTCCTACGAGCAGTACTTC.

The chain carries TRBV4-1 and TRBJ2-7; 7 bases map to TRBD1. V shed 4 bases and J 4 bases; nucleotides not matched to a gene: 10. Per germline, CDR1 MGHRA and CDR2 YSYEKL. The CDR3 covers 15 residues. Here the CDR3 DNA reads TGCGCCAGCAGCCCCATCAGGGGGAGCGTGTACGAGCAGTACTTC. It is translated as CASSPIRGSVYEQYF.

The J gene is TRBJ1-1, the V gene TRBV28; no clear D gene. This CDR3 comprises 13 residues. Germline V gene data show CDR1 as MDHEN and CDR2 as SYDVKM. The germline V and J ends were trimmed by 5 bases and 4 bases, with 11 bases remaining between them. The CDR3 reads CASSRHSITEAFF. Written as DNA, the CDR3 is TGTGCCAGCAGTAGACACAGCATCACTGAAGCTTTCTTT.

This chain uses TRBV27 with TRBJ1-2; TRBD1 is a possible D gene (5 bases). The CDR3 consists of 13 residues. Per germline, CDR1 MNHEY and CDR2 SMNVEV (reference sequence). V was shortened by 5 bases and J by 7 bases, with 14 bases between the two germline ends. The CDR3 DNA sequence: TGTGCCAGCAGTCAGATTGCGGGGGTTGGCTACACCTTC. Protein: CASSQIAGVGYTF.

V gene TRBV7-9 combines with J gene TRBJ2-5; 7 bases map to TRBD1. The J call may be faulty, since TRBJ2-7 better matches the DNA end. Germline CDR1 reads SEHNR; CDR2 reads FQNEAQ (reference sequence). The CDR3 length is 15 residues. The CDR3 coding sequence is TGTGCCAGCAGCTCGGGCTCGGGACCAGGGGGCGAGCAGTACTTC. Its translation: CASSSGSGPGGEQYF.

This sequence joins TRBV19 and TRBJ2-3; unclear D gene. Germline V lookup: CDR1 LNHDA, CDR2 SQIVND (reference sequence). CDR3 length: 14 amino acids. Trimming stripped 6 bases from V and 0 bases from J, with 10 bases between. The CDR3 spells CASRRQSSTDTQYF. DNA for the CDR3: TGTGCCAGTAGGCGGCAATCTAGCACAGATACGCAGTATTTT.

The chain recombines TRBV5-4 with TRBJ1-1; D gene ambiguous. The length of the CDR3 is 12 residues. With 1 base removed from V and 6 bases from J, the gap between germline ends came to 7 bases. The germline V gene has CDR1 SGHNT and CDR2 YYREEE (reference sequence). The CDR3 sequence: CASSLPGSEAFF. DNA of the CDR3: TGTGCCAGCAGCTTGCCGGGATCTGAAGCTTTCTTT. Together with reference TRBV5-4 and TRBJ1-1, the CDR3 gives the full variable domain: ETGVTQSPTHLIKTRGQQVTLRCSSQSGHNTVSWYQQALGQGPQFIFQYYREEENGRGNFPPRFSGLQFPNYSSELNVNALELDDSALYLCASSLPGSEAFFGQGTRLTVV.

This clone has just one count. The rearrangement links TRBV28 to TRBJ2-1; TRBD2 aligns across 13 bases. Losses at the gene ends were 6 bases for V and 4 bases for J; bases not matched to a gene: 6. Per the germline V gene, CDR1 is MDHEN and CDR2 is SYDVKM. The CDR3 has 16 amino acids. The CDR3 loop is CASSPRTSGRYNEQFF. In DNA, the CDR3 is TGTGCCAGCAGCCCCCGGACTAGCGGGAGATACAATGAGCAGTTCTTC.

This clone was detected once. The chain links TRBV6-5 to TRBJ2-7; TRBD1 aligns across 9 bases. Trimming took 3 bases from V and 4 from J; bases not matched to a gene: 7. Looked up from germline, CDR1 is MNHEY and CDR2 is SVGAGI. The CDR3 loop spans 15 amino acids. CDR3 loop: CASSYTGTGFYEQYF. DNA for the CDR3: TGTGCCAGCAGTTATACCGGGACAGGGTTTTACGAGCAGTACTTC.

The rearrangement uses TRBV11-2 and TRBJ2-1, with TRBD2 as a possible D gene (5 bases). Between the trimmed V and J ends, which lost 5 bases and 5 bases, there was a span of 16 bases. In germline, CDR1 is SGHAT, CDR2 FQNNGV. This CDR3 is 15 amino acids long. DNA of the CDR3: TGTGCCAGCAGCCCAATGGGGAGCACGGACAATGAGCAGTTCTTC. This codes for CASSPMGSTDNEQFF.

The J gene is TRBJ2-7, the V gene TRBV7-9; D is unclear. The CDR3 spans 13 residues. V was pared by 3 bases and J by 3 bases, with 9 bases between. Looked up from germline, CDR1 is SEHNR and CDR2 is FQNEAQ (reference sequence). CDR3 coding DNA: TGTGCCAGCAGCTTTTCCTCGAGCTACGAGCAGTACTTC. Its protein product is CASSFSSSYEQYF.

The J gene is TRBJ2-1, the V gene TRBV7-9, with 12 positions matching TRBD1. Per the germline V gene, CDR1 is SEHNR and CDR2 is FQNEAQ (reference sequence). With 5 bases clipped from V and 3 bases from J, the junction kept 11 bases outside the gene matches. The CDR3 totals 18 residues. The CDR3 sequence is CASSLAGQGAIGYNEQFF. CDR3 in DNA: TGTGCCAGCAGCCTTGCGGGACAGGGGGCAATAGGCTACAATGAGCAGTTCTTC.

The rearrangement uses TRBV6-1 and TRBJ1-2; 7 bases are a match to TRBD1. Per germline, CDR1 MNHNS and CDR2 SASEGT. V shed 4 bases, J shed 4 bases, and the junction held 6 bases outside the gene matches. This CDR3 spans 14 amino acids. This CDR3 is CASSGKTGSYGYTF. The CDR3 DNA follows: TGTGCCAGCAGTGGTAAGACAGGGAGCTATGGCTACACCTTC.

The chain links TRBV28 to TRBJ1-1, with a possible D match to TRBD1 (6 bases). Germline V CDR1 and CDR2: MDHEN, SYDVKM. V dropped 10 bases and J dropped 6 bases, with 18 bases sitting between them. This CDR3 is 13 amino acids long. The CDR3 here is CATFPGRQAEAFF. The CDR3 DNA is TGTGCCACCTTCCCTGGACGACAGGCTGAAGCTTTCTTT.

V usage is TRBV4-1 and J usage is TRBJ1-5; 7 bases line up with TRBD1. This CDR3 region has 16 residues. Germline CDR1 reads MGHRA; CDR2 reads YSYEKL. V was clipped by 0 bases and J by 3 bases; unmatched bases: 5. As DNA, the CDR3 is TGCGCCAGCAGCCAAGATTGGGACAGTTCCAATCAGCCCCAGCATTTT. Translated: CASSQDWDSSNQPQHF.

The CDR3 spells CASTRGRGSDSPLHF. The CDR3 nucleotides read TGTGCCAGTACGCGCGGCAGGGGGTCGGATTCACCCCTCCACTTT. The chain joins TRBV19 to TRBJ1-6; 7 nucleotides line up with TRBD1. The CDR3 sequence is 15 residues long. Unmatched junction bases numbered 11, after V lost 7 bases and J lost 8 bases. Germline-derived CDR1 and CDR2 are LNHDA and SQIVND (reference sequence).

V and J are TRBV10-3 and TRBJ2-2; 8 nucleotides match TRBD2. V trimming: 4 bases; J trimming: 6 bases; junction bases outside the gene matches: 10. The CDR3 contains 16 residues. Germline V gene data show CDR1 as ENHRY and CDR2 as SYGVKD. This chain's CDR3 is CAISANGGGSPGELFF. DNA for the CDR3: TGTGCCATCAGTGCAAATGGCGGGGGGTCCCCCGGGGAGCTGTTTTTT.

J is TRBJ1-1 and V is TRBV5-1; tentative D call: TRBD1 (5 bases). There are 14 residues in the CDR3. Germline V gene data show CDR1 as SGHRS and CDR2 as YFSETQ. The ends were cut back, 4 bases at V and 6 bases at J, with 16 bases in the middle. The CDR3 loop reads CASSGEGVSPEAFF. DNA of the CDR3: TGCGCCAGCAGCGGGGAAGGGGTCTCCCCTGAAGCTTTCTTT. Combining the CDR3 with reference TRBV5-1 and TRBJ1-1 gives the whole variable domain KAGVTQTPRYLIKTRGQQVTLSCSPISGHRSVSWYQQTPGQGLQFLFEYFSETQRNKGNFPGRFSGRQFSNSRSEMNVSTLELGDSALYLCASSGEGVSPEAFFGQGTRLTVV.

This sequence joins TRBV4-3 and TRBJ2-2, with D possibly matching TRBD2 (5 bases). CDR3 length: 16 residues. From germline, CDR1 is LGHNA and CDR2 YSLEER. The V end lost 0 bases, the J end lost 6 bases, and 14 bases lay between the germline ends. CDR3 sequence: CASSQDSAGRAGELFF. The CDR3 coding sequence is TGCGCCAGCAGCCAAGACTCCGCTGGGAGAGCCGGGGAGCTGTTTTTT.

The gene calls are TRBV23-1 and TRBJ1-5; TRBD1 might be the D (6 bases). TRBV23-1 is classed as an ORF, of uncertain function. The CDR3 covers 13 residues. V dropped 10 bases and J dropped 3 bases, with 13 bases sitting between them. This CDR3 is CANQRGFNQPQHF. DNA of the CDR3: TGCGCCAACCAAAGGGGGTTCAATCAGCCCCAGCATTTT.

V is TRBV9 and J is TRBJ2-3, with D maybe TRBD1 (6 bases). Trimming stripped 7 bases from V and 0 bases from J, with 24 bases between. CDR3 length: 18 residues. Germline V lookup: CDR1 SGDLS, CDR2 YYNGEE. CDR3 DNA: TGTGCCAGCGCAAAGGGGGTGGGGCTGGCGGCAAGCACAGATACGCAGTATTTT. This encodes CASAKGVGLAASTDTQYF. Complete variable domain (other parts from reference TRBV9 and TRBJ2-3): DSGVTQTPKHLITATGQRVTLRCSPRSGDLSVYWYQQSLDQGLQFLIQYYNGEERAKGNILERFSAQQFPDLHSELNLSSLELGDSALYFCASAKGVGLAASTDTQYFGPGTRLTVL.

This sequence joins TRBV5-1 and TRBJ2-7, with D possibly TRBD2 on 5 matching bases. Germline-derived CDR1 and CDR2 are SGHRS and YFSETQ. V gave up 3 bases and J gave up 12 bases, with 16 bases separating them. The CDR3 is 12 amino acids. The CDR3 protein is CASSWAGERAYF. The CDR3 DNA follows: TGCGCCAGCAGCTGGGCGGGTGAAAGAGCGTACTTC.